The text below deals with one T cell receptor beta chain. Its antigen has not been determined. Base qualities are missing; no much larger clone stands one base away. This entry belongs to a study of blood T cell repertoires in COVID-19 (dated by TCRdb to the early 2020s). Background on the whole study: Samples from collaborators originated in the United States, Italy and Spain and spanned both the acute and convalescent phases of COVID-19. A de-identified subject ID, COVID-19 status, age in years and sex were almost always included in the sample metadata. The repertoires were released in a freely available public database intended as a resource for research on the immune response to SARS-CoV-2. Subjects who had been exposed to COVID-19, were actively infected with it, or had recovered from it provided the deeply sampled blood TCRbeta repertoires that made up the dataset. Where available, HLA class I and class II types were obtained from metadata supplied by the sample provider rather than from assay-based typing. Samples were obtained from the ongoing ImmuneRACE study (first 160 participants) and from about 1,300 subjects provided by 6 global collaborators. The prospective study material was composed of cDNA or gDNA derived from T cells, B-cell-depleted T cells, or PBMCs.

The immunoSEQ Assay, a bias-controlled multiplex PCR, was used to amplify TCRbeta CDR3 regions from genomic DNA. The original pipeline was this. Within the assay, amplification of reference gene primers was used to estimate how many nucleated cells each sample contained. To quantify the absolute abundance of each unique TCRbeta CDR3 rearrangement, sequence reads were collapsed and filtered. Productive Simpson clonality was computed per sample as the square root of Simpson's diversity index over productive rearrangements. TCRdb took this table from immuneACCESS and kept in-frame rearrangements with V and J called. Such tables lack part of the clones; where checked against another copy, unresolved V genes explain under half of the gap, and the rest is unexplained. V and J calls and clone size come straight from that table; D and trimming were deduced from the DNA. In this sample the table shows about 46,000 clones, 86% of which occur a single time. The ten largest account for around 1.4% of the sample.

Overall study outcomes, separate from this receptor: The amount of clinical and demographic metadata varied by source and participant and was provided uncurated.

From the cysteine through the phenylalanine, the CDR3 covers 16 amino acids. Of the read, only the CDR3 DNA is kept; its 48 bases are in frame from base 1. V is cut back by 2 bases and J by 0 bases, with 2 bases in the junction unmatched. CDR1 is given as SGHDT and CDR2 as YYEEEE, both from the germline V gene. Each collaborating institution followed its own protocols to collect whole blood in K2EDTA tubes. Collaborator samples were shipped for TCRbeta analysis as frozen whole blood, isolated PBMCs, or DNA extracted from either sample type. This chain joins TRBV5-6 to TRBJ2-3; 11 nucleotides in the junction match TRBD2. This clonotype originated in a man aged 55 to 70 with acute or convalescent COVID-19. Material: peripheral blood. The nucleotides are TGTGCCAGCAGCTTACGACTAGCGGGGAGCACAGATACGCAGTATTTT. The translation is CASSLRLAGSTDTQYF. The CDR3 plus the reference TRBV5-6 and TRBJ2-3 genes for the other parts give the full variable domain: DAGVTQSPTHLIKTRGQQVTLRCSPKSGHDTVSWYQQALGQGPQFIFQYYEEEERQRGNFPDRFSGHQFPNYSSELNVNALLLGDSALYLCASSLRLAGSTDTQYFGPGTRLTVL.